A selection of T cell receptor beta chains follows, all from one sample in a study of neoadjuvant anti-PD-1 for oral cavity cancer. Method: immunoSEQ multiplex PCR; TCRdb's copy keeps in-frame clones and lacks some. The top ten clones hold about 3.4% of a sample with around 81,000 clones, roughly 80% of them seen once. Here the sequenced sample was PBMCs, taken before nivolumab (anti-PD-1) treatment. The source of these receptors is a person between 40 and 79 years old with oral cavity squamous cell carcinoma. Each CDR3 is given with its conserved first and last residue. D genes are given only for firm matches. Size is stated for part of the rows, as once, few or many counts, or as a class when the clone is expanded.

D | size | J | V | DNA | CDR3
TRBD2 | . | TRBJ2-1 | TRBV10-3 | TGTGCCATCAGTGAGTCGGCGGGAGCCGGTAATGAGCAGTTCTTC | CAISESAGAGNEQFF
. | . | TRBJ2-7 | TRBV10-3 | TGTGCCATCAGTGAGTCCCTCCTGGGCGGGAACGAGCAGTACTTC | CAISESLLGGNEQYF
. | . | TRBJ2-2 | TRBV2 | TGTGCCAGCAGTGTACCTTTCAACACCGGGGAGCTGTTTTTT | CASSVPFNTGELFF
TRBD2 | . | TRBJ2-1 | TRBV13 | TGTGCCAGCAGCTTAACTAGCGGGAGTGGGATCAGGCAGTTCTTC | CASSLTSGSGIRQFF
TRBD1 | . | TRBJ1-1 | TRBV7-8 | TGTGCCAGCAGCTTAGCGGAGGGACAGGGGGTAACTGAAGCTTTCTTT | CASSLAEGQGVTEAFF
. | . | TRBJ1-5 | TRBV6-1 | TGTGCCAGCAGTCCCAATGGGAGCAATCAGCCCCAGCATTTT | CASSPNGSNQPQHF
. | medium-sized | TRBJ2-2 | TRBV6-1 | TGTGCCAGCAGTGAGGGGGAGACCGGGGAGCTGTTTTTT | CASSEGETGELFF
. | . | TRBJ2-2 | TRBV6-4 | TGTGCCAGCAGTGAAGGTCCCAAGGGGGAGGGGACCGGGGAGCTGTTTTTT | CASSEGPKGEGTGELFF
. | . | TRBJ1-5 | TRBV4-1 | TGCGCCAGCAGCCAAGATAACTATAGCAATCAGCCCCAGCATTTT | CASSQDNYSNQPQHF
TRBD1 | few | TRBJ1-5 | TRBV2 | TGTGCCAGCAGAGGACAGGGGGCCAGCAATCAGCCCCAGCATTTT | CASRGQGASNQPQHF
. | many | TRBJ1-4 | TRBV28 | TGTGCCAGCAGCCTGAGGGTGATTAATGAAAAACTGTTTTTT | CASSLRVINEKLFF
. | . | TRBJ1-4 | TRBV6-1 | TGTGCCAGCAGTTCACAGGGTGCTAATGAAAAACTGTTTTTT | CASSSQGANEKLFF
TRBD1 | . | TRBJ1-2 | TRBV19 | TGTGCCAGTAGCAGGGGGGGGAACTATGGCTACACCTTC | CASSRGGNYGYTF
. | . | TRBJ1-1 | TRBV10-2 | TGCGCCAGCAGTGAGTGGACTGAAGCTTTCTTT | CASSEWTEAFF
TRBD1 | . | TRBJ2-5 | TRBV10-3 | TGTGCCATCAGTGAGTCGTCCCCAGGGGGCGGGGAGACCCAGTACTTC | CAISESSPGGGETQYF
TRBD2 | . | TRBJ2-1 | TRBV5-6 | TGTGCCAGCAGCTTGGCTTTCCTAGCGGGAGTCTATGAGCAGTTCTTC | CASSLAFLAGVYEQFF
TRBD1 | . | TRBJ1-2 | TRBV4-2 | TGTGCCAGCAGCCAAGACCCGGGACAGGGACTCGGTGGCTACACCTTC | CASSQDPGQGLGGYTF
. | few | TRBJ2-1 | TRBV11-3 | TGTGCCAGCAGCTCGGCGTTTAGGACCGACAATGAGCAGTTCTTC | CASSSAFRTDNEQFF
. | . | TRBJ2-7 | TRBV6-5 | TGTGCCAGCAGTTACTCGGTCGGGAGAGGCGAGCAGTACTTC | CASSYSVGRGEQYF
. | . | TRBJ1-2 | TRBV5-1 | TGCGCCAGCAGCGGGACGGCGTATTATGGCTACACCTTC | CASSGTAYYGYTF
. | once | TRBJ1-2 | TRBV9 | TGTGCCAGCAGCGTAGCGGCAGGGAATATGGGCTACACCTTC | CASSVAAGNMGYTF
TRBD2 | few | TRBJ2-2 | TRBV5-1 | TGCGCCAGCAGCTTTTCGCGGGAGACGGACACCGGGGAGCTGTTTTTT | CASSFSRETDTGELFF
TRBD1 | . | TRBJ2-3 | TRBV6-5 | TGTGCCAGCAGTTACTCCGGGACAGTCACAGATACGCAGTATTTT | CASSYSGTVTDTQYF
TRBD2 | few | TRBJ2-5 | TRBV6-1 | TGTGCCAGCAGTGAATATCAGGGAGGGGCGACCCAGTACTTC | CASSEYQGGATQYF
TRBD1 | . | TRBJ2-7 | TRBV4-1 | TGCGCCAGCAGCAGAGGGACAGATTCTGGGCAGTACTTC | CASSRGTDSGQYF
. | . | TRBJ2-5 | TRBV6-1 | TGTGCCAGCAATCTAGACAGTCTAGTAGTTCAGTACTTC | CASNLDSLVVQYF
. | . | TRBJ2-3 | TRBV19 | TGTGCCAGTACCTCAATACTCCGGGCCAAAATTGATACGCAGTATTTT | CASTSILRAKIDTQYF
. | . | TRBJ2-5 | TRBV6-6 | TGTGCCAGCAGTTCTGAAGGGGGATCAGAGACCCAGTACTTC | CASSSEGGSETQYF
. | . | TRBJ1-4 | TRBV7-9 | TGTGCCAGCAGCTTGAGACCTAATGAAAAACTGTTTTTT | CASSLRPNEKLFF